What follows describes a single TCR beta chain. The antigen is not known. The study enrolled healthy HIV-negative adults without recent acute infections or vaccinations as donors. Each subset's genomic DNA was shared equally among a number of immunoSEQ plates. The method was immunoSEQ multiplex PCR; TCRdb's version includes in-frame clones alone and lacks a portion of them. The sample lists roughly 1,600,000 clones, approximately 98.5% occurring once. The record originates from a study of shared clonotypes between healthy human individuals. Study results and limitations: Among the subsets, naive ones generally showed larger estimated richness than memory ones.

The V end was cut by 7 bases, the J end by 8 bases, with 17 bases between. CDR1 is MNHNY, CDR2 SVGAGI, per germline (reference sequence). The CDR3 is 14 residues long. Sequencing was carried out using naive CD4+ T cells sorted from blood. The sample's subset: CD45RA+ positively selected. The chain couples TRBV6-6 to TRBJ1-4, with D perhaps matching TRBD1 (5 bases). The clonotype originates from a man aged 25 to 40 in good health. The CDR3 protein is CASTRAGYQEKLFF. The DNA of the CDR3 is TGTGCCAGCACCCGAGCAGGGTATCAGGAAAAACTGTTTTTT.